This is a list of T cell receptor beta chains from one sample in a study of CD8 T cells in Susac syndrome. TCRdb re-called the immunoSEQ multiplex PCR reads with MiXCR, one entry per CDR3 protein. The table records roughly 140,000 distinct CDR3 sequences, approximately 93% of them present only once. The sample taken for sequencing was CD8+ T cells from PBMCs. The receptors were sampled from a human donor in good health. The CDR3 runs from the conserved cysteine through the conserved F or W. Each record gives: V gene, clone size, D gene, J gene, CDR3 DNA, CDR3 protein. The D gene is left open where the match is weak. Clone size appears in some rows only: once, few, many, or a class for an expanded clone.

V gene: TRBV25-1
clone size: -
D gene: TRBD1
J gene: TRBJ1-1
CDR3 DNA: TGTGCCAGCAGTGCGGCCTCCTGGGACAGGTCGGACACTGAAGCTTTCTTT
CDR3 protein: CASSAASWDRSDTEAFF

V gene: TRBV25-1
clone size: -
D gene: TRBD1
J gene: TRBJ2-4
CDR3 DNA: TGTGCCAGCTCCTCGGGACAGGGTGACATTCAGTACTTC
CDR3 protein: CASSSGQGDIQYF

V gene: TRBV11-3
clone size: -
D gene: -
J gene: TRBJ2-1
CDR3 DNA: TGTGCCAGCAGCTCCAGGCGGAATGAGCAGTTCTTC
CDR3 protein: CASSSRRNEQFF

V gene: TRBV20-1
clone size: once
D gene: -
J gene: TRBJ2-1
CDR3 DNA: TGCAGTGCTAATACAGAGAACTCCTACAATGAGCAGTTCTTC
CDR3 protein: CSANTENSYNEQFF

V gene: TRBV30
clone size: -
D gene: TRBD2
J gene: TRBJ2-7
CDR3 DNA: TGTGCCTGGAGATCTTTGACTAGCGGGTTGGTCTACGAGCAGTACTTC
CDR3 protein: CAWRSLTSGLVYEQYF

V gene: TRBV4-1
clone size: -
D gene: -
J gene: TRBJ1-5
CDR3 DNA: TGCGCCAGCAGCCGAGGTCTTAATCAGCCCCAGCATTTT
CDR3 protein: CASSRGLNQPQHF

V gene: TRBV13
clone size: -
D gene: -
J gene: TRBJ2-1
CDR3 DNA: TGTGCCAGCAGCACCCGGGACGGAAACAATGAGCAGTTCTTC
CDR3 protein: CASSTRDGNNEQFF

V gene: TRBV19
clone size: -
D gene: -
J gene: TRBJ2-7
CDR3 DNA: TGTGCCAGTAACCACGGGGAAGGCTACGAGCAGTACTTC
CDR3 protein: CASNHGEGYEQYF

V gene: TRBV28
clone size: -
D gene: TRBD2
J gene: TRBJ2-7
CDR3 DNA: TGTGCCAGCAGTTTAAGTCCTAGCGGGTCCTACGAGCAGTACTTC
CDR3 protein: CASSLSPSGSYEQYF

V gene: TRBV7-6
clone size: -
D gene: -
J gene: TRBJ2-1
CDR3 DNA: TGTGCCAGCAGCTCCATCCGAGGAGGGCAGTTCTTC
CDR3 protein: CASSSIRGGQFF

V gene: TRBV9
clone size: -
D gene: TRBD2
J gene: TRBJ2-1
CDR3 DNA: TGTGCCAGCAGCGTAGTGAAAGCGGGAGAGTCTGATGAGCAGTTCTTC
CDR3 protein: CASSVVKAGESDEQFF

V gene: TRBV18
clone size: -
D gene: TRBD2
J gene: TRBJ2-3
CDR3 DNA: TGTGCCAGCCGCGGACTAGCGGGAGGGCCCTCAGATACGCAGTATTTT
CDR3 protein: CASRGLAGGPSDTQYF

V gene: TRBV7-9
clone size: -
D gene: -
J gene: TRBJ2-1
CDR3 DNA: TGTGCCAGCAGCCTAGCGGCGGACAGAGTACAGAATGAGCAGTTCTTC
CDR3 protein: CASSLAADRVQNEQFF

V gene: TRBV20-1
clone size: -
D gene: -
J gene: TRBJ2-7
CDR3 DNA: TGCAGTGGAAATACGGGAGAGACCCTCTACGAGCAGTACTTC
CDR3 protein: CSGNTGETLYEQYF

V gene: TRBV30
clone size: -
D gene: -
J gene: TRBJ2-7
CDR3 DNA: TGTGCCTGGAACTTCGGATCTTCCTACGAGCAGTACTTC
CDR3 protein: CAWNFGSSYEQYF

V gene: TRBV12-3/TRBV12-4
clone size: -
D gene: TRBD2
J gene: TRBJ2-6
CDR3 DNA: TGTGCCAGCAGTTGGGGACTAGCGGGAGGGCCGTCTGGGGCCAACGTCCTGACTTTC
CDR3 protein: CASSWGLAGGPSGANVLTF

V gene: TRBV20-1
clone size: -
D gene: -
J gene: TRBJ2-3
CDR3 DNA: TGCAGTGCTAGACTGACAACTTGGGAGAGCACAGATACGCAGTATTTT
CDR3 protein: CSARLTTWESTDTQYF

V gene: TRBV12-3/TRBV12-4
clone size: -
D gene: -
J gene: TRBJ1-2
CDR3 DNA: TGTGCCAGCAGTTTCGTATCGGACGAGGACTATGGCTACACCTTC
CDR3 protein: CASSFVSDEDYGYTF

V gene: TRBV27
clone size: few
D gene: -
J gene: TRBJ2-1
CDR3 DNA: TGTGCCAGCAGTTTTCGCGGTCCCAATGAGCAGTTCTTC
CDR3 protein: CASSFRGPNEQFF

V gene: TRBV12-3/TRBV12-4
clone size: -
D gene: TRBD1
J gene: TRBJ2-5
CDR3 DNA: TGTGCCAGCAGTGATCCCCGGGACAGTCAAGAGACCCAGTACTTC
CDR3 protein: CASSDPRDSQETQYF

V gene: TRBV13
clone size: -
D gene: -
J gene: TRBJ2-1
CDR3 DNA: TGTGCCAGCAGCTTCGGAGGGAAGAATGAGCAGTTCTTC
CDR3 protein: CASSFGGKNEQFF

V gene: TRBV15
clone size: -
D gene: -
J gene: TRBJ1-1
CDR3 DNA: TGTGCCACCAGCAGAGATGAGGTCCACACTGAAGCTTTCTTT
CDR3 protein: CATSRDEVHTEAFF

V gene: TRBV4-3
clone size: once
D gene: -
J gene: TRBJ2-5
CDR3 DNA: TGCGCCAGCAGCCAAGCGATACAAGAGACCCAGTACTTC
CDR3 protein: CASSQAIQETQYF

V gene: TRBV27
clone size: once
D gene: TRBD2
J gene: TRBJ2-3
CDR3 DNA: TGTGCCAGCAGTTTTCTAGCGGATAGCACAGATACGCAGTATTTT
CDR3 protein: CASSFLADSTDTQYF

V gene: TRBV28
clone size: -
D gene: -
J gene: TRBJ2-7
CDR3 DNA: TGTTCCAGCAGACCAACAGGTATCCAGGACGAGCAGTACTTC
CDR3 protein: CSSRPTGIQDEQYF

V gene: TRBV29-1
clone size: -
D gene: -
J gene: TRBJ2-1
CDR3 DNA: TGCAGCGTGCCCGGCGGCTGGGAGCAGTTCTTC
CDR3 protein: CSVPGGWEQFF

V gene: TRBV9
clone size: -
D gene: -
J gene: TRBJ2-7
CDR3 DNA: TGTGCCAGCAGCCCCAGCGGGCAGGTCTACGAGCAGTACTTC
CDR3 protein: CASSPSGQVYEQYF

V gene: TRBV27
clone size: -
D gene: -
J gene: TRBJ1-3
CDR3 DNA: TGTGCCAGCAGTTTGGACGTTAGCTCTGGAAACACCATATATTTT
CDR3 protein: CASSLDVSSGNTIYF

V gene: TRBV27
clone size: -
D gene: -
J gene: TRBJ2-1
CDR3 DNA: TGTGCCAGCAGATCTCAGGGTTGGGAGCAGTTCTTC
CDR3 protein: CASRSQGWEQFF

V gene: TRBV4-1
clone size: -
D gene: TRBD1
J gene: TRBJ2-7
CDR3 DNA: TGCGCCAGCAGCCAGGGACAGGGGGGAACTAAAGAGCAGTACTTC
CDR3 protein: CASSQGQGGTKEQYF

V gene: TRBV13
clone size: -
D gene: -
J gene: TRBJ1-2
CDR3 DNA: TGTGCCAGCAGCTCAACCCTCTCCGAGATCTATGGCTACACCTTC
CDR3 protein: CASSSTLSEIYGYTF

V gene: TRBV5-4
clone size: -
D gene: -
J gene: TRBJ2-7
CDR3 DNA: TGTGCCAGCAGCCTGCCCGAACGGGCCTCCTACGAGCAGTACTTC
CDR3 protein: CASSLPERASYEQYF

V gene: TRBV7-9
clone size: -
D gene: -
J gene: TRBJ2-4
CDR3 DNA: TGTGCCAGCAGCTTAGGGGGCACCGAAAACATTCAGTACTTC
CDR3 protein: CASSLGGTENIQYF

V gene: TRBV15
clone size: -
D gene: -
J gene: TRBJ1-5
CDR3 DNA: TGTGCCACCAGCGGATCGAGAGGGACGAATCAGCCCCAGCATTTT
CDR3 protein: CATSGSRGTNQPQHF

V gene: TRBV20-1
clone size: -
D gene: -
J gene: TRBJ1-5
CDR3 DNA: TGCAGTGCTAGAGAACAGGGTGCGCCCCAGCATTTT
CDR3 protein: CSAREQGAPQHF

V gene: TRBV30
clone size: -
D gene: -
J gene: TRBJ1-1
CDR3 DNA: TGTGCCTGGAGAGACGGATCTAACACTGAAGCTTTCTTT
CDR3 protein: CAWRDGSNTEAFF

V gene: TRBV29-1
clone size: -
D gene: -
J gene: TRBJ2-2
CDR3 DNA: TGCAGCGTTGAGTACAGGGAACCAAACACCGGGGAGCTGTTTTTT
CDR3 protein: CSVEYREPNTGELFF

V gene: TRBV6-2/TRBV6-3
clone size: -
D gene: -
J gene: TRBJ2-7
CDR3 DNA: TGTGCCAGCAGTAGGACAACTTACGAGCAGTACTTC
CDR3 protein: CASSRTTYEQYF

V gene: TRBV2
clone size: -
D gene: TRBD1
J gene: TRBJ2-7
CDR3 DNA: TGTGCCAGCACCCTGGGACAGGGACAGGGCGAGCAGTACTTC
CDR3 protein: CASTLGQGQGEQYF

V gene: TRBV6-4
clone size: -
D gene: -
J gene: TRBJ1-2
CDR3 DNA: TGTGCCAGCAGTGACGACAGTATCTTCTACACCTTC
CDR3 protein: CASSDDSIFYTF

V gene: TRBV7-2
clone size: -
D gene: TRBD1
J gene: TRBJ2-1
CDR3 DNA: TGTGCCAGCAGCTCGACAGGGGGGCGGGAGCAGTTCTTC
CDR3 protein: CASSSTGGREQFF

V gene: TRBV19
clone size: -
D gene: -
J gene: TRBJ2-7
CDR3 DNA: TGTGCCAGTAGTCCCGGGATGTCCTACGAGCAGTACTTC
CDR3 protein: CASSPGMSYEQYF

V gene: TRBV9
clone size: -
D gene: -
J gene: TRBJ2-7
CDR3 DNA: TGTGCCAGCAGCGTAGGCAGGGTCTCCTACGAGCAGTACTTC
CDR3 protein: CASSVGRVSYEQYF

V gene: TRBV6-2/TRBV6-3
clone size: -
D gene: TRBD1
J gene: TRBJ2-7
CDR3 DNA: TGTGCCAGCAGTAACCCCGGGACAGAACGCTACGAGCAGTACTTC
CDR3 protein: CASSNPGTERYEQYF

V gene: TRBV6-2/TRBV6-3
clone size: -
D gene: TRBD2
J gene: TRBJ2-3
CDR3 DNA: TGTGCCAGCAGTTATGCGGGAGGATCTGATACGCAGTATTTT
CDR3 protein: CASSYAGGSDTQYF

V gene: TRBV19
clone size: -
D gene: -
J gene: TRBJ2-1
CDR3 DNA: TGTGCCAGTTCGGACCTCAATGAGCAGTTCTTC
CDR3 protein: CASSDLNEQFF